These T cell receptor beta chains were read from a single sample in a study of T cells after somatic rescue of genetic block. Data came from immunoSEQ multiplex PCR; TCRdb stores just in-frame clones and leaves some out. The table has approximately 10,000 clones, over 65% seen once; the top ten hold around a fifth. The sequencing input was peripheral blood mononuclear cells (PBMCs). Every receptor here comes from a boy under 18. CDR3s leave out the opening cysteine and the closing phenylalanine or tryptophan. The order of the fields is D gene, V gene, J gene, CDR3 protein. D genes are given only for firm matches.

.	TRBV10-1	TRBJ2-3	ASSESQGLGIDTQY
TRBD2	TRBV9	TRBJ2-1	ASSVAYYGLAGVNEQF
.	TRBV5-5	TRBJ2-5	ASSLVDSFQY
TRBD2	TRBV27	TRBJ2-5	ASSLSRRGETQY
.	TRBV30	TRBJ2-7	AWSVSYGYEQY
TRBD1	TRBV11-2	TRBJ2-3	ASSPDRPGTGADTQY
.	TRBV2	TRBJ1-5	ASSESNQPQH
.	TRBV4-1	TRBJ2-2	ASSQDDGIANTGELF
.	TRBV27	TRBJ2-7	ASREGPPSYEQY
.	TRBV5-1	TRBJ2-2	ASKGQPNTGELF
TRBD2	TRBV6-6	TRBJ2-7	ASSYFSGRNRYEQY
TRBD1	TRBV7-2	TRBJ1-5	ASSPGQGNQPQH
.	TRBV5-1	TRBJ2-5	ASSFLGETQY
.	TRBV19	TRBJ2-1	ASSEVAEPNYNEQF
.	TRBV28	TRBJ2-5	ASSSYRGTSQETQY
TRBD1	TRBV19	TRBJ2-2	ASKSPPGQGETGELF
.	TRBV6-5	TRBJ1-1	ASSYLDKGHRI
.	TRBV19	TRBJ2-3	ASSPQGGRNTQY
.	TRBV28	TRBJ2-1	ASSLSPGLSYNEQF
.	TRBV6-6	TRBJ2-3	ASSSLQSASDTQY
TRBD1	TRBV5-1	TRBJ1-2	ASSLRQGVGYT
TRBD2	TRBV5-4	TRBJ2-1	ASSFPGTSGYNEQF
.	TRBV28	TRBJ1-2	ASSLWTTLTGYT
.	TRBV19	TRBJ2-7	ASSIAGLPQY
.	TRBV30	TRBJ2-5	AWSRIAVQETQY
.	TRBV30	TRBJ2-2	AWRKGTGGELF
TRBD1	TRBV9	TRBJ1-2	ASSALDRVKGIAT
TRBD1	TRBV5-1	TRBJ2-3	ASSSWTGVSTDTQY
TRBD2	TRBV7-6	TRBJ2-3	ASSFSGSTDTQY
TRBD2	TRBV27	TRBJ2-7	ASSSTTPGTSGGVLYEQY
TRBD2	TRBV5-4	TRBJ2-7	ASSLGGVAGALYEQY
.	TRBV5-6	TRBJ2-5	ASSFGYRSQETQY
.	TRBV6-5	TRBJ1-5	ASSLGGLSNQPQH
TRBD1	TRBV5-8	TRBJ2-3	ATGTGDTDTQY
.	TRBV30	TRBJ2-1	AWTPRDPRRYFSYNEQF
.	TRBV12-2	TRBJ2-7	ASRSSSYEQY
TRBD1	TRBV5-4	TRBJ2-5	ASSTTGGIGETQY
.	TRBV6-5	TRBJ1-1	ASSRGRGNTEAF
.	TRBV7-9	TRBJ2-3	ASSAYRDGADTQY